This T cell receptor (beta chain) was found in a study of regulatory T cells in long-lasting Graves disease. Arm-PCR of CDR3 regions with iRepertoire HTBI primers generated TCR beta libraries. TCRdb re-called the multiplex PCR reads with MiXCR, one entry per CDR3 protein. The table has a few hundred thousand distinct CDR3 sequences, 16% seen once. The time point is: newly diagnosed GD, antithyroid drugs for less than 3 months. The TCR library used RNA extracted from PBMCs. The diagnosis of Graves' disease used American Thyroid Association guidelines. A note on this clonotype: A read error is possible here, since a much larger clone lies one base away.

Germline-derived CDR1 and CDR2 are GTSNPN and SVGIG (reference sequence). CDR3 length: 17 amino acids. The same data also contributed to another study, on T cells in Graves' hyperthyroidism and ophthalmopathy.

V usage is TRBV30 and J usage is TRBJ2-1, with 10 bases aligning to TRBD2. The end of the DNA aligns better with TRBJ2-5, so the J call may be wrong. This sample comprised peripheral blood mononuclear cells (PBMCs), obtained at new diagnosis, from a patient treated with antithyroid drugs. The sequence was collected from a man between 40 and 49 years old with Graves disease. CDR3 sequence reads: CAWKGIVAGGIQETQYF. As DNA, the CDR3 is TGTGCCTGGAAGGGTATCGTAGCGGGGGGCATCCAAGAGACCCAGTACTTC.